The clone carrying this TCR beta chain has ten or more counts. What it recognizes is unknown. PBMCs stored at -80 C, numbering 2 million, were the origin of the unsorted libraries. These data originate in a study of neurological immune-mediated disorders. Study details: Within the group of 34 multiple sclerosis patients, approximately 30 were relapsing-remitting, while 3 were secondary progressive. Study results and limitations: HTLV-1-associated myelopathy had the most TCR clonal expansion, while multiple sclerosis had the least, a level that fell below healthy controls.

The CDR3 has 14 amino acids. Germline V lookup: CDR1 SNHLY, CDR2 FYNNEI. J gave up 6 bases and V 7 bases, and 5 bases lay outside the gene matches. Every sequencing run gave over 190 million TCR-beta sequences, taken from 15-18 subjects. TCRdb called the 5' RACE reads again in MiXCR, with one record for every CDR3 protein. The sample records 65,000 to 80,000 distinct CDR3 sequences, under 5.5% being singletons. The chain employs TRBV2 and TRBJ1-5; 11 bases align to TRBD1. Sequencing was performed on PBMCs. The origin of this receptor is a woman in her seventies with multiple sclerosis. The CDR3 sequence: CASTGGQGGQPQHF. The CDR3 DNA sequence: TGTGCCAGCACCGGGGGACAGGGGGGTCAGCCCCAGCATTTT.